This TCR beta chain was profiled in a study of shared clonotypes between healthy human individuals. Across the study: Used for every donor were three CD4 naive, three CD4 memory, two CD8 naive and one CD8 memory plate. Broader study findings: Non-shared clonotypes were found to have lower generation probabilities than the clonotypes that were shared by all four of the sorted-subset donors.

The CDR3 runs to 18 residues. Germline CDR1 and CDR2: SGHRS and YFSETQ. V dropped 2 bases and J dropped 4; count of bases not matched to a gene: 12. Note on this clone: The antigen remains unidentified.

Method: immunoSEQ multiplex PCR; TCRdb's copy keeps in-frame clones and lacks some. The table lists about 2.4 million clones, approximately 93% of them singletons. The gene calls are TRBV5-1 and TRBJ2-3; 11 bases fit TRBD2. Sequenced: naive CD4+ T cells from PBMCs. Subset in this sample: CD45RA+ positively selected. The source is a man younger than 35 in good health. Some clones in this sample may be carry-over from other donors' samples. DNA for the CDR3: TGCGCCAGCAGCTTCGTACTAGCGGGAGCCAGGGGGTCAGATACGCAGTATTTT. Translated: CASSFVLAGARGSDTQYF.